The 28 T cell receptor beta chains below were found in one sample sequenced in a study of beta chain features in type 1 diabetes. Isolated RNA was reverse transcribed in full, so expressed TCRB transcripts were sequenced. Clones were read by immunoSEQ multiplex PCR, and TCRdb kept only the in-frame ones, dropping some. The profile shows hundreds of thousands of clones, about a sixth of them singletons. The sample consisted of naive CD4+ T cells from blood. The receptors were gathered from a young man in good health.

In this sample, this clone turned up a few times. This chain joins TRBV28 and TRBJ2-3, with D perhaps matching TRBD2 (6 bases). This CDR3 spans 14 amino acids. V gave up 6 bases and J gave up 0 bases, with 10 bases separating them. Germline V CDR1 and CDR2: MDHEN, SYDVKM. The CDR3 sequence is CASRVGGSTDTQYF. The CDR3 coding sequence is TGTGCCAGCAGGGTTGGGGGGAGCACAGATACGCAGTATTTT.

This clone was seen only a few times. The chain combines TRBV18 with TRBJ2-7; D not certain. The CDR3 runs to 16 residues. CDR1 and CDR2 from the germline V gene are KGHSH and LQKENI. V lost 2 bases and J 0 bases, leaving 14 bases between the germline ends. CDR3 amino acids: CASSPSYQGVSYEQYF. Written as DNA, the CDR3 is TGTGCCAGCTCACCATCGTACCAAGGCGTCTCCTACGAGCAGTACTTC.

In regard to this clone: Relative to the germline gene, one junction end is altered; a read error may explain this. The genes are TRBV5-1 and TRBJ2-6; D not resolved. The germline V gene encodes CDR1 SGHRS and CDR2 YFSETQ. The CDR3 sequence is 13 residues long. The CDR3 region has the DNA TGCGCCAACAGCTGGACTGGGGCCAACGTCCTGACTTTC. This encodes CANSWTGANVLTF.

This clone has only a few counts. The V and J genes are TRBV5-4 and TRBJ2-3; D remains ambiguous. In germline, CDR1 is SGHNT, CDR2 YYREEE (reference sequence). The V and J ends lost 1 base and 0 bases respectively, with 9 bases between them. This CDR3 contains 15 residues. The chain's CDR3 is CASSLIRASTDTQYF. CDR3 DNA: TGTGCCAGCAGCTTGATTCGGGCGAGCACAGATACGCAGTATTTT.

The CDR3 spells CASSPQGWETQYF. The CDR3 region has the DNA TGTGCCAGCAGTCCACAGGGTTGGGAGACCCAGTACTTC. The V gene is TRBV27, the J gene TRBJ2-5, with a possible D match to TRBD1 (6 bases). Trimming pared 5 bases from V and 5 bases from J, leaving 12 bases between. The length of the CDR3 is 13 residues. Per germline, CDR1 MNHEY and CDR2 SMNVEV (reference sequence).

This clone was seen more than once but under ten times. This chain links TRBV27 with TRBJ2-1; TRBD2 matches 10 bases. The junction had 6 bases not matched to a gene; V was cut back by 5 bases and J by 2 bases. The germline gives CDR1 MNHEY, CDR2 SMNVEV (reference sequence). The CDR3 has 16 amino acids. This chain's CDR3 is CASSPSGTSAYNEQFF. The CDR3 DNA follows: TGTGCCAGCAGTCCATCCGGGACTAGCGCCTACAATGAGCAGTTCTTC.

The CDR3 DNA is TGTGCCAGCAGTTCCAGAGGGAGCGGCCGGGAAGGCTACACCTTC. Encoded protein: CASSSRGSGREGYTF. The gene calls are TRBV27 and TRBJ1-2; unclear D gene. With 4 bases removed from V and 8 bases from J, the gap between germline ends came to 20 bases. This CDR3 is 15 amino acids long. Germline V CDR1 and CDR2: MNHEY, SMNVEV (reference sequence).

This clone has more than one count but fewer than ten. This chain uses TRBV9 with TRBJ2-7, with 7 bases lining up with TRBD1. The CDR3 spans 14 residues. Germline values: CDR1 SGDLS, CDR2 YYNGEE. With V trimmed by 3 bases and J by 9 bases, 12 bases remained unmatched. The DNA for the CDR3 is TGTGCCAGCAGCGCCCGGACAGGTTTGACGGGGCAGTACTTC. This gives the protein CASSARTGLTGQYF.

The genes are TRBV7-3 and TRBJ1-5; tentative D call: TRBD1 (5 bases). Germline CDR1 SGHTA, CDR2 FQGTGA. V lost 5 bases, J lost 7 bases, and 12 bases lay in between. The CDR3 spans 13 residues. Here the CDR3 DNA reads TGTGCCAGCAGCCGGGGACCAGACCAGCCCCAGCATTTT. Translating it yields CASSRGPDQPQHF.

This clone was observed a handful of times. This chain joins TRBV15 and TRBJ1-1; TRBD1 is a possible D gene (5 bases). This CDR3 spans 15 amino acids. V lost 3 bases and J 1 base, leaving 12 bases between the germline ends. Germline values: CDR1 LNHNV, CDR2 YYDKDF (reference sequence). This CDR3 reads CATSREGTWNTEAFF. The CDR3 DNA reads TGTGCCACCAGCAGGGAAGGGACGTGGAACACTGAAGCTTTCTTT.

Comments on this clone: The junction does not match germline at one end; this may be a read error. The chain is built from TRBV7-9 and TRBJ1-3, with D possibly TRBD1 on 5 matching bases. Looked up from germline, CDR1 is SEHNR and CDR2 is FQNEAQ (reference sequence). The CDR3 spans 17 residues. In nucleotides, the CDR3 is TGTGCCAGCAGCCCCTCCGGGGGGGGAGCTTCTGGAAACACCATATCTTTT. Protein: CASSPSGGGASGNTISF.

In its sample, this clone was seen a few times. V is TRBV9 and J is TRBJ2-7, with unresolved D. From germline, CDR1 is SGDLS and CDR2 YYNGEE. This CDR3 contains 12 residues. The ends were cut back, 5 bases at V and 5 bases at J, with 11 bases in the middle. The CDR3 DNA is TGTGCCAGCAGTCGGTCTATCCACGAGCAGTACTTC. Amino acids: CASSRSIHEQYF.

The CDR3 spells CASRQERDRGHEQYF. The CDR3 nucleotides are TGTGCCAGCAGGCAGGAACGGGACAGGGGCCACGAGCAGTACTTC. The J gene is TRBJ2-7, the V gene TRBV7-9; 10 bases are a match to TRBD1. The CDR3 spans 15 residues. The V gene end was trimmed by 6 bases and the J gene end by 5 bases; junction bases not matched to a gene: 10. CDR1 and CDR2 from the germline V gene are SEHNR and FQNEAQ (reference sequence). Using reference TRBV7-9 and TRBJ2-7 for the parts outside the CDR3, the full variable domain is DTGVSQNPRHKITKRGQNVTFRCDPISEHNRLYWYRQTLGQGPEFLTYFQNEAQLEKSRLLSDRFSAERPKGSFSTLEIQRTEQGDSAMYLCASRQERDRGHEQYFGPGTRLTVT.

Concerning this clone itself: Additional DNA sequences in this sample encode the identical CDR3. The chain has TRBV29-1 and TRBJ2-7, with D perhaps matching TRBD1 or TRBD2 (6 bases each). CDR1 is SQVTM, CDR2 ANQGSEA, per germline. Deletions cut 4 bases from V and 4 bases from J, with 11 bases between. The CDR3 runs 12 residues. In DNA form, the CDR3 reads TGCAGCGTTGTAGGGGGAGGATACGAGCAGTACTTC. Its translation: CSVVGGGYEQYF.

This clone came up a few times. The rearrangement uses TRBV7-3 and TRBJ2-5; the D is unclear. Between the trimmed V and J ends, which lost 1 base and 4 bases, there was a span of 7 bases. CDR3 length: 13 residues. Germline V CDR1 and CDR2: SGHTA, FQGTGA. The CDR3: CASSLSGVETQYF. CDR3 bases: TGTGCCAGCAGCTTAAGTGGGGTAGAGACCCAGTACTTC.

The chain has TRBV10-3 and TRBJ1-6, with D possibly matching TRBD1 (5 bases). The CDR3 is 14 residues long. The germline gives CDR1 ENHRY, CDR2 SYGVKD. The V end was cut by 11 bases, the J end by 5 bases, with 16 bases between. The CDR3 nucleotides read TGTGCCCTTCCTTCGGGGACGGATAATTCACCCCTCCACTTT. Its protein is CALPSGTDNSPLHF.

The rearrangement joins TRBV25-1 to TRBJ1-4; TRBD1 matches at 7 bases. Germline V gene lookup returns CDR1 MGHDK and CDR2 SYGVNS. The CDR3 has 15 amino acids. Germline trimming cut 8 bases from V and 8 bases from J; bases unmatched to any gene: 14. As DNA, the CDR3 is TGTGCCAGCGAATCTCGGGGCAGGGGGAGGGAAAAACTGTTTTTT. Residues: CASESRGRGREKLFF.

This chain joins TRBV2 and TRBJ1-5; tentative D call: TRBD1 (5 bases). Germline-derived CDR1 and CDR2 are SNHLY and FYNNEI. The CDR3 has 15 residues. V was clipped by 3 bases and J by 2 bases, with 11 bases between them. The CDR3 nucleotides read TGTGCCAGCAGTGACAGGGTAGGGCGCAATCAGCCCCAGCATTTT. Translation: CASSDRVGRNQPQHF.

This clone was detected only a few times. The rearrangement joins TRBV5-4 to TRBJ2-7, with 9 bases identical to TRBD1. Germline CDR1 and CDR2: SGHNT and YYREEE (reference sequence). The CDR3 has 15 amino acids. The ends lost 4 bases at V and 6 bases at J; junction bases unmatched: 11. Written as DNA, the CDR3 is TGTGCCAGCAGCCCAGGGACAGGGATAAGCGGCGAGCAGTACTTC. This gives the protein CASSPGTGISGEQYF.

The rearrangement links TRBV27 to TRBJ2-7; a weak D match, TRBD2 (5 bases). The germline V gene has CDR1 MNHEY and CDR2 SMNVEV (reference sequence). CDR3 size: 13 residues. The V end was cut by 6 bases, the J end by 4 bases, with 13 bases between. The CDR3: CASSQTSGYEQYF. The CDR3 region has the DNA TGTGCCAGCAGCCAAACCTCGGGGTACGAGCAGTACTTC.

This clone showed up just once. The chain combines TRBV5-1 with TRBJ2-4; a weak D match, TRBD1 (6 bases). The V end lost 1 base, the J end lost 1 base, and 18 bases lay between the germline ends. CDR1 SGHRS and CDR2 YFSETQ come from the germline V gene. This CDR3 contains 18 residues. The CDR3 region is CASSLNRDWLGAKNIQYF. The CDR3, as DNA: TGCGCCAGCAGCTTGAACAGGGATTGGTTAGGGGCCAAAAACATTCAGTACTTC.

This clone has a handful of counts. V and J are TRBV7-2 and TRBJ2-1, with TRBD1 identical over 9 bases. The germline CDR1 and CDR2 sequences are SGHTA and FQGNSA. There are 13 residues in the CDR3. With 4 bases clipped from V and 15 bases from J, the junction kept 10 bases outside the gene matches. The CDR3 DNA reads TGTGCCAGCAGCTCCCGGGGACAGGGTGATAGGTTCTTC. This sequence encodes CASSSRGQGDRFF.

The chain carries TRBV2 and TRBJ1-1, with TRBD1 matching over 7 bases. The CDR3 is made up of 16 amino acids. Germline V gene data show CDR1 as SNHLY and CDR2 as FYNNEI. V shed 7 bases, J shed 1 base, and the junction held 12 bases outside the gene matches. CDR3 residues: CASTLLQGRSNTEAFF. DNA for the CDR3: TGTGCCAGCACCCTTTTACAGGGGAGGTCGAACACTGAAGCTTTCTTT.

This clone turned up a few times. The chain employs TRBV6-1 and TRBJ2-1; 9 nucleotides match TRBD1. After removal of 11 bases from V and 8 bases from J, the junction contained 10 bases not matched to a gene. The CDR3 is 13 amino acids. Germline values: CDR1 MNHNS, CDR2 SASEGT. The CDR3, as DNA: TGTGCCTCAATACAGGGGGCATCCGATGAGCAGTTCTTC. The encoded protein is CASIQGASDEQFF.

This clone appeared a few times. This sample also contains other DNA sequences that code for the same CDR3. The CDR3 reads CASSYSRGPYEQYF. As DNA, the CDR3 is TGTGCCAGCAGTTACTCTCGGGGCCCCTACGAGCAGTACTTC. The chain uses TRBV6-5 and TRBJ2-7; perhaps D is TRBD1 or TRBD2 (5 bases each). Deletions cut 0 bases from V and 2 bases from J, with 8 bases between. CDR1 and CDR2 from the germline V gene are MNHEY and SVGAGI. The length of the CDR3 is 14 residues.

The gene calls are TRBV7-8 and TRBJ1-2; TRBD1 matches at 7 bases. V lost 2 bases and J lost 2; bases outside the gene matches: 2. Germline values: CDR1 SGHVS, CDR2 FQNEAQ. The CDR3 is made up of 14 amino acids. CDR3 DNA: TGTGCCAGCAGCTTATGGGACAGAAACTATGGCTACACCTTC. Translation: CASSLWDRNYGYTF.

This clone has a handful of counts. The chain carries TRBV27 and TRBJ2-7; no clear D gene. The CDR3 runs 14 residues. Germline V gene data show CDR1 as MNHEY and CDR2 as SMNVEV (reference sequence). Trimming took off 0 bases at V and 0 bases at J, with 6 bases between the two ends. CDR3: CASSLSDLSYEQYF. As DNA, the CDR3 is TGTGCCAGCAGTTTATCGGACCTCTCCTACGAGCAGTACTTC.

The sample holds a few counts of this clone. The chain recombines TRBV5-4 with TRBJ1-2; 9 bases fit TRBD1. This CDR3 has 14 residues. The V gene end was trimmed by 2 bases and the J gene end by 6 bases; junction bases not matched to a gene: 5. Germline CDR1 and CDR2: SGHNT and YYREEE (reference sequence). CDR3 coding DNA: TGTGCCAGCAGCTTAACAGGGACAGGGAATGGCTACACCTTC. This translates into CASSLTGTGNGYTF.